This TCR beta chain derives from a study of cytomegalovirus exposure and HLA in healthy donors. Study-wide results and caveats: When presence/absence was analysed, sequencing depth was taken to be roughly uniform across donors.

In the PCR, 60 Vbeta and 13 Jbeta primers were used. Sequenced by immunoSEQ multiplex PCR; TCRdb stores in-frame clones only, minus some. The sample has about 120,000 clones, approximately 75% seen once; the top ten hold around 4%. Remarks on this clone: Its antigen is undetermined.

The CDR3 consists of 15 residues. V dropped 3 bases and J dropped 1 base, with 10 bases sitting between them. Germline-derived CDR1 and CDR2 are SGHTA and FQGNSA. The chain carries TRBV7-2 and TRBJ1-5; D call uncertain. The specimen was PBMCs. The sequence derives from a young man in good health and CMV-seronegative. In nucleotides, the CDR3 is TGTGCCAGCAGCTTTTTGGGCCTGAGCAATCAGCCCCAGCATTTT. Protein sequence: CASSFLGLSNQPQHF.